The source of this T cell receptor beta chain is a study of cytomegalovirus exposure and HLA in healthy donors. Study-level findings and limits: The classifier reportedly diagnosed cytomegalovirus status with high specificity and sensitivity. In vitro confirmation showed a few CMV-associated chains to be CMV antigen specific. Cytomegalovirus-associated status was assigned to 164 TCR beta chains.

Germline CDR1 reads MNHNY; CDR2 reads SVGAGI (reference sequence). The CDR3 has 16 amino acids. V was clipped by 6 bases and J by 6 bases; unmatched bases: 12. Regarding this clone: As yet, its antigen is unknown.

Amplification used 60 Vbeta primers and 13 Jbeta primers. The protocol was immunoSEQ multiplex PCR, while the TCRdb copy is restricted to in-frame clones and leaves out a portion. The table lists more than 140,000 clones, 50% to 75% of them singletons. The receptor was isolated from a woman aged 25 to 39 in good health and CMV-seropositive. J is TRBJ2-3 and V is TRBV6-6; 10 bases fit TRBD1. Sequenced sample: PBMCs. CDR3 DNA: TGTGCCAGCAGCCCCGTTCGGGACAGGGGATTTGATACGCAGTATTTT. It yields the protein CASSPVRDRGFDTQYF.